This passage covers 18 T cell receptor beta chains from one sample sequenced in a study of blood T cell repertoires in COVID-19. Repertoires were generated with immunoSEQ multiplex PCR, while TCRdb's copy carries only in-frame clones and drops some. The sample has hundreds of thousands of clones; 88% are singletons. Sequences were obtained from peripheral blood. The receptors derive from a woman between 50 and 59 years old with COVID-19, enrolled during active disease.

The CDR3 bases are TGTGCCAGCCAACAGGAGACTGAAGCTTTCTTT. Translation: CASQQETEAFF. V gene TRBV2 combines with J gene TRBJ1-1; possible D gene TRBD1, 5 bases. CDR3 length: 11 amino acids. CDR1 and CDR2 from the germline V gene are SNHLY and FYNNEI. V was trimmed by 8 bases and J by 5 bases, leaving 9 bases between them.

The chain combines TRBV12-5 with TRBJ2-3; 14 bases line up with TRBD2. The CDR3 loop spans 18 amino acids. V was clipped by 2 bases and J by 4 bases; unmatched bases: 8. Germline CDR1 LGHNT, CDR2 FRNRAP. CDR3 in amino acids: CASGLPPWTSGGPDTQYF. The CDR3 DNA reads as TGTGCTAGTGGTTTGCCCCCCTGGACTAGCGGGGGGCCAGATACGCAGTATTTT.

The rearrangement joins TRBV5-6 to TRBJ2-7, with 11 positions matching TRBD2. Germline CDR1 and CDR2: SGHDT and YYEEEE. The V gene end was trimmed by 4 bases and the J gene end by 2 bases; junction bases not matched to a gene: 5. The CDR3 sequence is 15 residues long. DNA of the CDR3: TGTGCCAGCAGCCCGGAGGGACTAGCGGCCTACGAGCAGTACTTC. Amino acids: CASSPEGLAAYEQYF.

The rearrangement uses TRBV1 and TRBJ1-6; the D call of TRBD1 is as the table states it, not checked on the DNA. TRBV1 is a documented pseudogene. The CDR3 covers 17 residues. The CDR3 loop reads CTSSQGDRAHYNSPLHF. The CDR3 nucleotides are TGCACCAGCAGCCAGGGCGACAGGGCCCACTATAATTCACCCCTCCACTTT.

This chain joins TRBV6-5 and TRBJ1-4; TRBD1 matches 9 bases. The J segment lost 7 bases and the V segment lost 5 bases, leaving 5 bases of the junction unmatched. Germline V gene lookup returns CDR1 MNHEY and CDR2 SVGAGI. The length of the CDR3 is 14 residues. In nucleotides, the CDR3 is TGTGCCAGCAGTAAACAGGGGGCCGGTGAAAAACTGTTTTTT. Encoded protein: CASSKQGAGEKLFF.

V usage is TRBV9 and J usage is TRBJ1-1; D uncertain. This CDR3 has 13 residues. Looked up from germline, CDR1 is SGDLS and CDR2 is YYNGEE. With 2 bases removed from V and 6 bases from J, the gap between germline ends came to 11 bases. The CDR3 sequence is CASSVLTRAEAFF. CDR3 DNA sequence: TGTGCCAGCAGCGTTCTTACCCGGGCTGAAGCTTTCTTT.

This chain links TRBV5-1 with TRBJ2-5, with unresolved D. The germline V and J ends were trimmed by 0 bases and 4 bases, with 10 bases remaining between them. CDR3 length equals 14 residues. Germline lookup yields CDR1 SGHRS and CDR2 YFSETQ. The CDR3 coding sequence is TGCGCCAGCAGCTTGGGTAGATTCCGAGAGACCCAGTACTTC. Translating it yields CASSLGRFRETQYF.

This chain uses TRBV9 with TRBJ2-5; D is unresolved. Trimming removed 0 bases at V and 1 base at J, with 7 bases between. Germline V gives CDR1 SGDLS, CDR2 YYNGEE. CDR3 length equals 14 residues. This CDR3 reads CASSVGATQETQYF. CDR3 in DNA: TGTGCCAGCAGCGTAGGGGCTACCCAAGAGACCCAGTACTTC.

The V call is TRBV7-9, the J call TRBJ2-7, with TRBD2 matching 7 bases. This CDR3 has 12 residues. Looked up from germline, CDR1 is SEHNR and CDR2 is FQNEAQ (reference sequence). With 5 bases clipped from V and 7 bases from J, the junction kept 5 bases outside the gene matches. The CDR3 nucleotides are TGTGCCAGCAGCCTCGGGGAGGGTGAGCAGTACTTC. Protein sequence: CASSLGEGEQYF.

The J gene is TRBJ1-4, the V gene TRBV5-1, with D possibly being TRBD1 (6 bases). The CDR3 has 14 amino acids. Trimming shortened V by 0 bases and J by 8 bases, and 11 bases separated the two germline ends. Germline-derived CDR1 and CDR2 are SGHRS and YFSETQ. The CDR3 nucleotides are TGCGCCAGCAGCTTGGTATTTGGGGGCGAAAAACTGTTTTTT. Translation: CASSLVFGGEKLFF.

The chain employs TRBV19 and TRBJ1-2; D not certain. Per the germline V gene, CDR1 is LNHDA and CDR2 is SQIVND (reference sequence). V lost 1 base to trimming and J lost 0 bases, with 9 bases between them. This CDR3 has 15 residues. The CDR3 coding sequence is TGTGCCAGTAGTATAGCCGCTAGCCCTAACTATGGCTACACCTTC. It is translated as CASSIAASPNYGYTF.

This rearrangement joins TRBV5-6 to TRBJ2-1, with 9 bases that match TRBD1. This CDR3 region has 15 residues. Losses at the gene ends were 4 bases for V and 6 bases for J; bases not matched to a gene: 8. CDR1 is SGHDT and CDR2 is YYEEEE in the germline V gene. CDR3 in DNA: TGTGCCAGCAGCCGTGGGACAGGGCCGGTCAATGAGCAGTTCTTC. Its protein is CASSRGTGPVNEQFF.

The chain uses TRBV3-1 (or the pseudogene TRBV3-2) and TRBJ2-1; a possible D gene is TRBD2 (5 bases). Deletions cut 0 bases from V and 8 bases from J, with 11 bases between. This CDR3 has 14 residues. CDR1 is LGHDT and CDR2 is YNNKEL in the germline V gene (reference sequence). The CDR3 sequence: CASSQDVPADEQFF. CDR3 sequence (DNA): TGTGCCAGCAGCCAAGACGTCCCAGCGGATGAGCAGTTCTTC.

The CDR3 reads CASSVEGHSTDTQYF. CDR3 coding DNA: TGTGCCAGCAGCGTAGAGGGACACAGCACAGATACGCAGTATTTT. The chain has TRBV9 and TRBJ2-3; weak D call: TRBD1 (6 bases). Germline V gene data show CDR1 as SGDLS and CDR2 as YYNGEE. The CDR3 has 15 amino acids. V lost 0 bases and J lost 0, with 8 bases in between.

V and J are TRBV18 and TRBJ1-3; D call uncertain. V was shortened by 3 bases and J by 0 bases, with 12 bases between the two germline ends. In germline, CDR1 is KGHSH, CDR2 LQKENI. The CDR3 totals 16 residues. CDR3 amino acids: CASSPAVGSSGNTIYF. The CDR3 DNA reads as TGTGCCAGCTCACCCGCCGTCGGGTCCTCTGGAAACACCATATATTTT.

This clone showed up just once. V and J are TRBV6-1 and TRBJ1-3, with unresolved D. The CDR3 spans 15 residues. Trimming stripped 1 base from V and 0 bases from J, with 7 bases between. CDR1 and CDR2 from the germline V gene are MNHNS and SASEGT. CDR3 nucleotides: TGTGCCAGCAGTGAAGATCGGGTCTCTGGAAACACCATATATTTT. This codes for CASSEDRVSGNTIYF.

This clone has only one observation. This chain links TRBV4-1 with TRBJ1-3; no firm D call. Trimming pared 4 bases from V and 9 bases from J, leaving 7 bases between. Germline V gene lookup returns CDR1 MGHRA and CDR2 YSYEKL. This CDR3 is 11 amino acids long. The CDR3 sequence is CASSLGSTIYF. Written as DNA, the CDR3 is TGCGCCAGCAGCCTCGGGTCCACCATATATTTT.

This chain joins TRBV28 and TRBJ1-2; D is unclear. This CDR3 has 13 amino acids. The germline V and J ends were trimmed by 7 bases and 4 bases, with 13 bases remaining between them. Germline values: CDR1 MDHEN, CDR2 SYDVKM. The CDR3 DNA follows: TGTGCCAGCACGGTGGAGGGTAGCTATGGCTACACCTTC. This sequence encodes CASTVEGSYGYTF.